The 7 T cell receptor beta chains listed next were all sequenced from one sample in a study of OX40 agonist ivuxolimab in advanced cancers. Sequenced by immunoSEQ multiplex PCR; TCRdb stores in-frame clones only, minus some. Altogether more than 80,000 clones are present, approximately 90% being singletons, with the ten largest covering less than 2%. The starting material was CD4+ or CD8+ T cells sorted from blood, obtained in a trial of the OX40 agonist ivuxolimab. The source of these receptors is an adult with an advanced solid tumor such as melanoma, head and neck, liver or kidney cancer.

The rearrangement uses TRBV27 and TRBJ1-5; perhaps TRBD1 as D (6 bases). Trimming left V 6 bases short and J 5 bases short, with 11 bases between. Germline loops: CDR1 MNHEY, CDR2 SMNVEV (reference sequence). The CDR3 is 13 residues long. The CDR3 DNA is TGTGCCAGCAGCCCCAGACAGGATCAGCCCCAGCATTTT. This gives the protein CASSPRQDQPQHF.

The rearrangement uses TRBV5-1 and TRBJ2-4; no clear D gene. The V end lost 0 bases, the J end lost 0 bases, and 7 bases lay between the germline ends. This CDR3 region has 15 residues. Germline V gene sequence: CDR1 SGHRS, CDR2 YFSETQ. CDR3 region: CASSLEDVAKNIQYF. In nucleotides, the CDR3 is TGCGCCAGCAGCTTGGAAGATGTAGCCAAAAACATTCAGTACTTC.

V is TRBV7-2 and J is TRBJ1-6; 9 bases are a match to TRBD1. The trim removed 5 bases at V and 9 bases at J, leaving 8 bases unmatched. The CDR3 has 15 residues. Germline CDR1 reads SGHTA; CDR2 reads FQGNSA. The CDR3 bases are TGTGCCAGCAGCGCACCGGGACAGGGTGTTTCACCCCTCCACTTT. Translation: CASSAPGQGVSPLHF.

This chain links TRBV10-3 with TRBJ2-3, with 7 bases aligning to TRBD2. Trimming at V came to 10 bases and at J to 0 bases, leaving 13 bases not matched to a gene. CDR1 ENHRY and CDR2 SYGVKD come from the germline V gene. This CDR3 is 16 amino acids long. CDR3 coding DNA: TGTGCCACCAGGGCCCTAGCGGAGATCAGCACAGATACGCAGTATTTT. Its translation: CATRALAEISTDTQYF.

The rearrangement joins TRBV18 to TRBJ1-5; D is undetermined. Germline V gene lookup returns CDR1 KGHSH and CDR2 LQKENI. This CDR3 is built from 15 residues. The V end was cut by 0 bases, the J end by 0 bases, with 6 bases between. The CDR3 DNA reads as TGTGCCAGCTCACCACCGGGAGGTAGCAATCAGCCCCAGCATTTT. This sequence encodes CASSPPGGSNQPQHF.

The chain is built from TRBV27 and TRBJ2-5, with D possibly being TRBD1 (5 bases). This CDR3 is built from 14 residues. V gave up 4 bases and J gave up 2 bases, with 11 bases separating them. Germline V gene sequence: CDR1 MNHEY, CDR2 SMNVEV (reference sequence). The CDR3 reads CASSSGSIQETQYF. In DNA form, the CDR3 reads TGTGCCAGCAGTTCAGGGTCTATTCAAGAGACCCAGTACTTC.

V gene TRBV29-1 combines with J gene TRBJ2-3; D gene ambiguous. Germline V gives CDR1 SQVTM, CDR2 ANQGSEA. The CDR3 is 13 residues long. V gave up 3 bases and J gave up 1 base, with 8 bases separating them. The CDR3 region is CSVDAAGTDTQYF. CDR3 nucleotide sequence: TGCAGCGTTGATGCGGCGGGCACAGATACGCAGTATTTT.